Included here is one TCR beta chain sequence, with context. The sample comes from a study of T cell repertoires in cytomegalovirus infection. From the reads, TCRdb called clonotypes with MiXCR, one entry per CDR3 protein. The profile shows a few hundred thousand distinct CDR3 sequences, more than 8% of them singletons. The V gene lost 6 bases and the J gene lost 4 bases, with 15 bases spanning the gap. The CDR3 runs to 13 residues. Germline V gene data show CDR1 as DFQATT and CDR2 as SNEGSKA (reference sequence). Sequenced material: PBMCs. The J gene is TRBJ2-5, the V gene TRBV20-1, with a weak D call TRBD1 (5 bases). The sequence derives from a human donor in good health (CMV status not recorded). Some clones in this sample may be carry-over from other donors' samples. The CDR3 region has the DNA TGCAGTGCACGACAGACTCTTTTAGAGACCCAGTACTTC. It is translated as CSARQTLLETQYF.